These 24 T cell receptor beta chains originate from one sample sequenced in a study of Graves' ophthalmopathy and Graves' hyperthyroidism. TCR beta CDR3 regions were amplified from RNA transcripts. First-round RT-PCR with HTBI primers preceded a second-round multiplex PCR. TCRdb processed the multiplex PCR reads anew with MiXCR; each CDR3 protein has one entry. The sample carries 600,000 to 950,000 distinct CDR3 sequences, roughly 41% recorded once. Sequenced input: peripheral blood. These receptors all come from an adult man with Graves' ophthalmopathy.

This clonotype was seen ten or more times. The chain uses TRBV7-2 and TRBJ2-7, with D perhaps matching TRBD1 (6 bases). The CDR3 sequence is 15 residues long. Trimming left V 3 bases short and J 0 bases short, with 12 bases between. CDR1 SGHTA and CDR2 FQGNSA come from the germline V gene. CDR3 in amino acids: CASSLQGTASYEQYF. The CDR3 nucleotides read TGTGCCAGCAGCTTGCAGGGGACCGCCTCCTACGAGCAGTACTTC.

This clonotype was picked up a small number of times. V usage is TRBV25-1 and J usage is TRBJ1-1, with D possibly being TRBD1 (6 bases). V lost 2 bases, J lost 14 bases, and 18 bases lay in between. This CDR3 is 13 amino acids long. Germline assignment: CDR1 MGHDK and CDR2 SYGVNS. CDR3 bases: TGTGCCAGCAGTGAACTAGGGGACAATGAGCAGTTCTTT. This codes for CASSELGDNEQFF.

The gene calls are TRBV25-1 and TRBJ2-7; D is uncertain. Per the germline V gene, CDR1 is MGHDK and CDR2 is SYGVNS. Trimming shortened V by 5 bases and J by 3 bases, and 11 bases separated the two germline ends. The CDR3 consists of 13 residues. CDR3 residues: CASSFERNYEQYF. CDR3 sequence (DNA): TGTGCCAGCAGTTTCGAGAGAAACTACGAGCAGTACTTC.

Details on this clonotype: The junction does not match germline at one end; this may be a read error. V gene TRBV10-3 combines with J gene TRBJ1-2; 7 bases map to TRBD1. The CDR3 length is 15 residues. Germline CDR1 reads ENHRY; CDR2 reads SYGVKD. CDR3 coding DNA: TGTGCCAGCAGTGAAGCGCAGGGGGTTTACTATGGCTACACCTTC. Its protein product is CASSEAQGVYYGYTF.

The chain joins TRBV7-3 to TRBJ2-3, with 8 positions matching TRBD2. Germline-derived CDR1 and CDR2 are SGHTA and FQGTGA. The trim removed 1 base at V and 9 bases at J, leaving 6 bases unmatched. The length of the CDR3 is 14 residues. The CDR3 is CASSLKAGERTQYF. In DNA, the CDR3 is TGTGCCAGCAGCTTAAAAGCGGGGGAGCGCACGCAGTATTTT.

In the case of this clonotype: Germline is not matched at one junction end, which may reflect a read error. The chain uses TRBV15 and TRBJ1-3; D ambiguous. The germline gives CDR1 LNHNV, CDR2 YYDKDF (reference sequence). The CDR3 totals 15 residues. DNA for the CDR3: TGTGCCAGCAGCTTGGCCCCGTTCTCTGGAAACACCATATATTTT. The encoded protein is CASSLAPFSGNTIYF.

V and J are TRBV6-6 and TRBJ1-4; TRBD1 agrees at 8 bases. This CDR3 comprises 16 residues. Germline V CDR1 and CDR2: MNHNY, SVGAGI (reference sequence). V shed 4 bases, J shed 0 bases, and the junction held 4 bases outside the gene matches. The CDR3 spells CASSSKTGATNEKLFF. As DNA, the CDR3 is TGTGCCAGCAGTTCAAAGACAGGGGCAACTAATGAAAAACTGTTTTTT.

Regarding this clonotype: Mismatch with germline at one junction end may stem from a read error. The chain uses TRBV12-3 or TRBV12-4 and TRBJ1-1; D ambiguous. The CDR3 length is 15 residues. In nucleotides, the CDR3 is TGTGTCAGCAGGAGGGCAGCCCATATGAACACTGAAGCTTTCTTT. It specifies CVSRRAAHMNTEAFF.

The chain employs TRBV2 and TRBJ2-5; maybe TRBD1 (6 bases). Germline assignment: CDR1 SNHLY and CDR2 FYNNEI. The CDR3 length is 13 residues. Trimming took off 6 bases at V and 9 bases at J, with 17 bases between the two ends. CDR3 residues: CASSGQNNQPQYF. The CDR3 DNA is TGTGCCAGCAGCGGACAGAACAATCAGCCCCAGTACTTC. Combining the CDR3 with reference TRBV2 and TRBJ2-5 gives the whole variable domain EPEVTQTPSHQVTQMGQEVILRCVPISNHLYFYWYRQILGQKVEFLVSFYNNEISEKSEIFDDQFSVERPDGSNFTLKIRSTKLEDSAMYFCASSGQNNQPQYFGPGTRLLVL.

This clonotype was counted many times. This chain uses TRBV10-2 with TRBJ1-5, with TRBD1 matching over 7 bases. There are 15 residues in the CDR3. The germline V gene has CDR1 WSHSY and CDR2 SAAADI. V trimming: 9 bases; J trimming: 0 bases; junction bases outside the gene matches: 8. CDR3: CASRAGTDSNQPQHF. The CDR3 DNA sequence: TGCGCCAGTCGAGCCGGGACAGATAGCAATCAGCCCCAGCATTTT.

Only a few counts were recorded for this clonotype. V gene TRBV6-1 combines with J gene TRBJ1-1, with D unresolved. Germline V lookup: CDR1 MNHNS, CDR2 SASEGT. The V and J ends lost 2 bases and 11 bases respectively, with 15 bases between them. The CDR3 spans 13 residues. CDR3 DNA sequence: TGTGCCAGCAGTGAATCGTCCGGGCTGTTGGCTTTCTTT. This gives the protein CASSESSGLLAFF.

The J gene is TRBJ1-1, the V gene TRBV20-1, with D uncertain. CDR3 length equals 12 residues. The ends were cut back, 7 bases at V and 3 bases at J, with 12 bases in the middle. Germline V gene sequence: CDR1 DFQATT, CDR2 SNEGSKA (reference sequence). CDR3 residues: CSEWRVDTEAFF. The CDR3 DNA is TGCAGTGAATGGAGGGTCGACACTGAAGCTTTCTTT.

With regard to this clonotype: This could be a read error, since a much larger clone is one nucleotide away. This sequence joins TRBV10-2 and TRBJ1-5; weak D call: TRBD1 (6 bases). The germline V gene encodes CDR1 WSHSY and CDR2 SAAADI. CDR3 size: 14 residues. CDR3 loop: CASSDRGSSQPQHF. For the CDR3, the DNA is TGCGCCAGCAGTGACAGGGGAAGCAGTCAGCCCCAGCATTTT.

This clonotype was recorded at least ten times. CDR3 residues: CASSDQDKGNRGYF. CDR3 nucleotides: TGTGCCAGCAGTGATCAAGACAAGGGGAATAGGGGATACTTC. The J gene is TRBJ2-7, the V gene TRBV2, with D tentatively TRBD1 (5 bases). The CDR3 has 14 residues. V was cut by 3 bases and J by 13 bases, with 22 bases left in between. CDR1 is SNHLY, CDR2 FYNNEI, per germline.

This clonotype was counted many times. The V gene is TRBV10-2, the J gene TRBJ1-1; D not certain. The CDR3 spans 15 residues. Trimming cost V 3 bases and J 6 bases, with 17 bases left between them. Germline lookup yields CDR1 WSHSY and CDR2 SAAADI. CDR3 bases: TGCGCCAGCAGTGAAGCCCAAGTAATCTGGGCTGAAGCTTTCTTT. Translated, it gives CASSEAQVIWAEAFF.

This clonotype was seen only a few times. The chain carries TRBV7-9 and TRBJ2-1; D remains unclear. V was trimmed by 5 bases and J by 4 bases, leaving 6 bases between them. Germline assignment: CDR1 SEHNR and CDR2 FQNEAQ (reference sequence). CDR3 size: 12 residues. The CDR3 sequence is CASSPEYNEQFF. CDR3 nucleotides: TGTGCCAGCAGCCCCGAGTACAATGAGCAGTTCTTC.

This clonotype was observed a single time. V gene TRBV29-1 combines with J gene TRBJ1-2; TRBD1 agrees at 10 bases. This CDR3 has 12 amino acids. Germline CDR1 and CDR2: SQVTM and ANQGSEA. V lost 7 bases, J lost 8 bases, and 7 bases stayed unmatched. The DNA for the CDR3 is TGCAGCGCAGTGACAGGGGGCGCAGGCTACACCTTC. The encoded protein is CSAVTGGAGYTF.

The CDR3 is CSATGDYEQYF. The CDR3 DNA follows: TGCAGCGCCACAGGGGACTACGAGCAGTACTTC. This chain uses TRBV29-1 with TRBJ2-7; 7 bases align to TRBD1. The trim removed 7 bases at V and 3 bases at J, leaving 3 bases unmatched. Germline CDR1 is SQVTM and CDR2 is ANQGSEA. The CDR3 has 11 residues.

The J gene is TRBJ1-1, the V gene TRBV5-4, with TRBD1 matching over 7 bases. The germline V gene encodes CDR1 SGHNT and CDR2 YYREEE (reference sequence). V gave up 1 base and J gave up 8 bases; unmatched junction bases: 8. The CDR3 sequence is 14 residues long. CDR3 DNA sequence: TGTGCCAGCAGCTTGACAGGGGTCCAACCAGAAGCTTTCTTT. This codes for CASSLTGVQPEAFF.

About this clonotype: The conserved final phenylalanine or tryptophan is absent from the CDR3, which likely points to a read error. It is unclear where the CDR3 begins or ends on the DNA, so no DNA is shown, and the CDR3 is as TCRdb lists it. The rearrangement joins TRBV29-1 to TRBJ1-2. CDR1 is SQVTM, CDR2 ANQGSEA, per germline. Ends included, the CDR3 has 9 residues. This chain's CDR3 is CSVASPRGR.

Remarks on this clonotype: A much more abundant neighbour one base away suggests this may be a read error. The chain employs TRBV11-2 and TRBJ2-5; D is undetermined. The V end lost 0 bases, the J end lost 5 bases, and 7 bases lay between the germline ends. Germline loops: CDR1 SGHAT, CDR2 FQNNGV. The CDR3 consists of 13 residues. The CDR3 region has the DNA TGTGCCAGCAGCTTAGAGGGGATGGAGACCCAGTACTTC. Translation gives CASSLEGMETQYF.

Many counts were recorded for this clonotype. The chain combines TRBV15 with TRBJ1-5; possible D gene TRBD1, 6 bases. The CDR3 is made up of 17 amino acids. Per germline, CDR1 LNHNV and CDR2 YYDKDF (reference sequence). Trimming removed 3 bases at V and 6 bases at J, with 21 bases between. The CDR3 sequence is CATSRDLWGRVGQPQHF. The DNA of the CDR3 is TGTGCCACCAGCAGGGACCTCTGGGGGCGAGTGGGTCAGCCCCAGCATTTT.

The V call is TRBV10-3, the J call TRBJ2-5; D possibly corresponds to TRBD1 (5 bases). Trimming cost V 10 bases and J 0 bases, with 12 bases left between them. The CDR3 consists of 13 residues. Germline-derived CDR1 and CDR2 are ENHRY and SYGVKD. Here the CDR3 reads CASRVDNQETQYF. The CDR3 bases are TGTGCCAGCAGGGTGGACAACCAAGAGACCCAGTACTTC.

This chain uses TRBV7-2 with TRBJ2-7, with D possibly being TRBD1 or TRBD2 (5 bases each). This CDR3 contains 15 residues. Germline assignment: CDR1 SGHTA and CDR2 FQGNSA. Between the trimmed V and J ends, which lost 4 bases and 0 bases, there was a span of 13 bases. CDR3 bases: TGTGCCAGCAGCTCGGGATGGGGCGACTCCTACGAGCAGTACTTC. Translation: CASSSGWGDSYEQYF.